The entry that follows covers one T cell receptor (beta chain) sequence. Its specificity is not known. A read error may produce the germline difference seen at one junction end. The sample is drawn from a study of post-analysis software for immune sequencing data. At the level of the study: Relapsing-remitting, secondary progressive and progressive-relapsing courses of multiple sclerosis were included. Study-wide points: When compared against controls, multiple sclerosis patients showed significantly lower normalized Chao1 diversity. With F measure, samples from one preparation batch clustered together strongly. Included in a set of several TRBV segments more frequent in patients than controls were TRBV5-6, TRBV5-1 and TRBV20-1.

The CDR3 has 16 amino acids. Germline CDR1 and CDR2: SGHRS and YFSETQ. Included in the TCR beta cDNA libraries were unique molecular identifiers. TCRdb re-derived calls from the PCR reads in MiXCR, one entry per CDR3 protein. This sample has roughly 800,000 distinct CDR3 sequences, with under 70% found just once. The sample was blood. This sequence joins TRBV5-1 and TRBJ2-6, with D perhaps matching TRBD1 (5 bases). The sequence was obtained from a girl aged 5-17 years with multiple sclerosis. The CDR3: CASSLEGTSGANVPTF. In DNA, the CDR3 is TGCGCCAGCAGCTTGGAAGGAACCTCTGGGGCCAACGTCCCGACTTTC.